This T cell receptor (beta chain) was recovered during a study of T cell repertoires in cytomegalovirus infection. Whole-study context: Public TCR beta signatures indicated both CMV infection and matching HLA type.

Notes on the study in general: Cumulative frequency of public TCR beta families picked out carriers of CMV plus the relevant HLA. CMV-specific TCR beta clonotypes restricted by HLA-C dominated the ex vivo response.

This clonotype showed up many times. Its target is not known. V was pared by 2 bases and J by 6 bases, with 18 bases between. This CDR3 is built from 16 residues. Germline CDR1 and CDR2: MNHNS and SASEGT. TCRdb ran MiXCR on the reads and lists one entry per CDR3 protein. Among hundreds of thousands of distinct CDR3 sequences listed, roughly a sixth were seen once. Sequencing was performed on PBMCs. The source of this sequence is a human donor in good health (CMV status not recorded). Some clones in this sample may be carry-over from other donors' samples. The chain has TRBV6-1 and TRBJ2-3; unclear D gene. CDR3 in DNA: TGTGCCAGCAGTGAAAGGGCCCATCCGATTCCGGATACGCAGTATTTT. Its protein is CASSERAHPIPDTQYF.